These T cell receptor beta chains were read from a single sample in a study of regulatory T cells in long-lasting Graves disease. One entry per CDR3 protein results from TCRdb running MiXCR on the multiplex PCR reads. Of around 450,000 distinct CDR3 sequences listed, 15% were seen once; the top ten hold over 15%. These data are also associated with another study on T cells in Graves' hyperthyroidism and ophthalmopathy.

This sample comprised peripheral blood mononuclear cells (PBMCs), obtained at new diagnosis, from a patient treated with antithyroid drugs. All receptors derive from a woman aged 25 to 39 with Graves disease. The CDR3 runs from the conserved cysteine through the conserved F or W. The D gene is left open where the match is weak. Size tells how often a clone was seen (once, few, many) or the class of an expanded clone, and some rows leave it out.

>.|TRBJ2-7|few|TRBV19
TGTGCCAGTAGTATAGGGTACACGCCGAGCTACGAGCAGTACTTC
CASSIGYTPSYEQYF
>TRBD2|TRBJ2-7|many|TRBV3-1
TGTGCCAGCAGCTCGACTAGCGGGAGTTCTGGGGAGCAGTACTTC
CASSSTSGSSGEQYF
>.|TRBJ2-1|.|TRBV4-2
TGTGCCAGCAGCCAAGTTTCCGCCGAGAGCTCCTACAATGAGCAGTTCTTC
CASSQVSAESSYNEQFF
>.|TRBJ2-1|many|TRBV30
TGTGCCTGGACACCCCTCGGCGGGACAAATAATGAGCAGTTCTTC
CAWTPLGGTNNEQFF
>TRBD2|TRBJ2-1|.|TRBV4-2
TGTGCCAGCAGCCAAGATCGAAGCGGGGGTGGGCAGTTCTTC
CASSQDRSGGGQFF
>.|TRBJ2-3|.|TRBV6-1
TGTGCCAGCAGTCCATATCCGGGAGCAACGCAGTATTTT
CASSPYPGATQYF
>TRBD1|TRBJ2-7|many|TRBV6-1
TGTGCCAGCAGTAAAACGGGACAGGGACCCTACGAGCAGTACTTC
CASSKTGQGPYEQYF
>.|TRBJ2-7|many|TRBV7-9
TGTGCCAGCGCCCCCCTCGACAGTTCCCTCCCCTACGAGCAGTACTTC
CASAPLDSSLPYEQYF
>TRBD2|TRBJ2-3|many|TRBV18
TGTGCCAGCTCACCCCGTCGACTAGCGGGGGCCACCACAGATACGCAGTATTTT
CASSPRRLAGATTDTQYF
>TRBD1|TRBJ2-5|few|TRBV7-9
TGTGCCAGCAGCCGGGATCAAGACAGGGGGCTGGAGACCCAGTACTTC
CASSRDQDRGLETQYF
>.|TRBJ1-1|few|TRBV27
TGTGCCAGCTCCCCCTGGCCAGTCCCTGCTGGCACTGAAGCTTTCTTT
CASSPWPVPAGTEAFF
>TRBD2|TRBJ2-3|.|TRBV19
TGTGCCACCGCTGACCCCGGGACTAGCGCAGATACGCAGTATTTT
CATADPGTSADTQYF
>TRBD1|TRBJ2-7|many|TRBV27
TGTGCCAGCACCCCCGGGACAGGGGCCTACGAGCAGTACTTC
CASTPGTGAYEQYF
>.|TRBJ1-1|many|TRBV9
TGTGCCAGCAGCGTAGACCCGGGTTACACTGAAGCTTTCTTT
CASSVDPGYTEAFF
>TRBD1|TRBJ1-1|.|TRBV20-1
TGCAGTGCTGACGGGACAGTTAACACTGAAGCTTTCTTT
CSADGTVNTEAFF
>.|TRBJ2-7|.|TRBV6-1
TGTGCCAGCAGTCCGATTAGGAGGAGCTCCTACGAGCAGTACTTC
CASSPIRRSSYEQYF
>.|TRBJ2-7|few|TRBV6-1
TGTGCCAGCAGAGCCACCTACGAGCAGTACTTC
CASRATYEQYF
>TRBD1|TRBJ1-1|.|TRBV20-1
TGCAGTGCTCGCACCGGGACAGGCGGTCCTGAAGCTTTCTTT
CSARTGTGGPEAFF
>.|TRBJ2-5|many|TRBV20-1
TGCAGTGCTAGAGGGTCCGGTCAAGAGACCCAGTACTTC
CSARGSGQETQYF
>.|TRBJ2-5|few|TRBV20-1
TGCAGTGCTCTATCCTCCCTGACTTCGAAACAGTACTTC
CSALSSLTSKQYF
>TRBD2|TRBJ2-7|many|TRBV13
TGTGCCAGCAGCTTAGTTGTAGCGGGAGGGCCAAACGAGCAGTACTTC
CASSLVVAGGPNEQYF
>.|TRBJ2-7|.|TRBV12-3/TRBV12-4
TGTGCCAGCAGTTCCCCCAGGATGGTAACGGGAGAATACGAGCAGTACTTC
CASSSPRMVTGEYEQYF
>.|TRBJ2-1|few|TRBV5-6
TGTGCCAGCAGCACCGGGACCCTGGCGGAGCAGTTCTTC
CASSTGTLAEQFF
>.|TRBJ1-1|few|TRBV6-5
TGTGCCAGCAGTTACCCCTTCGGGAACAGAGTGAACACTGAAGCTTTCTTT
CASSYPFGNRVNTEAFF
>.|TRBJ2-1|few|TRBV27
TGTGCCAGCAGTTTATCTTTAATCGGTGAGCAGTTCTTC
CASSLSLIGEQFF
>.|TRBJ2-2|.|TRBV29-1
TGCAGCGGCGTATCGGGAGATAAAACCGGGGAGCTGTTTTTT
CSGVSGDKTGELFF
>TRBD2|TRBJ2-1|many|TRBV11-2
TGTGCCAGCAGCTTAGATAGGGGACTAGTCGATGAGCAGTTCTTC
CASSLDRGLVDEQFF
>TRBD2|TRBJ2-5|few|TRBV7-3
TGTGCCAGCAGCTTGGGAATGGCGGGAGGTCAAGAGACCCAGTACTTC
CASSLGMAGGQETQYF
>TRBD2|TRBJ2-7|many|TRBV20-1
TGCAGTGCAACCCTAGCGGGAGGGCCTTCCGAGCAGTACTTC
CSATLAGGPSEQYF
>TRBD2|TRBJ2-1|.|TRBV11-2
TGTGCCAGCAGCTTATATCAGGGACTAGCGGGAGCCAATGAGCAGTTCTTC
CASSLYQGLAGANEQFF
>.|TRBJ2-5|.|TRBV11-2
TGTGCCAGCAGCTTAGGGGTCATAACGGAGGAGACCCAGTACTTC
CASSLGVITEETQYF
>.|TRBJ1-3|.|TRBV11-2
TGTGCCTCCCGTCCGGGAACCGGAAACACCATATATTTT
CASRPGTGNTIYF
>.|TRBJ2-7|.|TRBV15
TGTGCCACCAGCAGAGGGGGGGAGGCGGCCTACGAGCAGTACTTC
CATSRGGEAAYEQYF
>.|TRBJ2-1|.|TRBV15
TGTGCCACCAGCAGAGATGGTTGGCAGTACAATGAGCAGTTCTTC
CATSRDGWQYNEQFF
>.|TRBJ2-7|.|TRBV5-1
TGCGCCAGCAGCTTGGCAGGGATCCCCGAGCAGTACTTC
CASSLAGIPEQYF
>.|TRBJ2-7|many|TRBV20-1
TGCAGTGCCCCCGACACCTCCTACGAGCAGTACTTC
CSAPDTSYEQYF
>.|TRBJ2-1|few|TRBV6-4
TGTGCCAGCAGTGAAACAGGGATCGTCAATGAGCAGTTCTTC
CASSETGIVNEQFF
>TRBD1|TRBJ2-2|.|TRBV9
TGTGCCAGCAGCTTACGGCCGGGACAGGAGAACACCGGGGAGCTGTTTTTT
CASSLRPGQENTGELFF
>TRBD2|TRBJ2-3|many|TRBV3-1
TGTGCCAGCAGCCAAGACACCCTAGCGGGACAAATTCAGTATTTT
CASSQDTLAGQIQYF
>.|TRBJ2-3|.|TRBV5-1
TGCGCCAGCAGCTTGGCCAGTCTGCGCACAGATACGCAGTATTTT
CASSLASLRTDTQYF
>.|TRBJ2-7|many|TRBV7-3
TGTGCCAGCAGCCTGGTAAGGGCCTCTGAGCAGTACTTC
CASSLVRASEQYF
>.|TRBJ2-1|many|TRBV28
TGTGCCAGCAGCACAGAAGGGATCAATGAGCAGTTCTTC
CASSTEGINEQFF
>.|TRBJ1-2|few|TRBV9
TGTGCCAGCAGCGTAGGTTCCGCGGGGGCAAATGGCTACACCTTC
CASSVGSAGANGYTF
>TRBD1|TRBJ2-1|many|TRBV20-1
TGCTGCGCCGGGACAGGGGGATATGAGCAGTTCTTC
CCAGTGGYEQFF
>.|TRBJ1-1|many|TRBV30
TGTGCCTGGAGCAATCGGCAAAAAGCTTTCTTT
CAWSNRQKAFF
>.|TRBJ1-5|many|TRBV7-9
TGTGCCAGCAGCTTAGGAACAGCTAGCAATCAGCCCCAGCATTTT
CASSLGTASNQPQHF